This T cell receptor (beta chain) was documented in a study of CD8 T cells in ankylosing spondylitis. General study findings and limits: Previous work reported some of these motif variants in the synovial fluid and blood of reactive arthritis. Disease-linked clones displayed a CD8+ phenotype and appeared relatively rarely in peripheral blood. Made up of under ten highly homologous variants, a TCR beta motif appeared characteristic of ankylosing spondylitis blood.

Of note for this clonotype: The target antigen is unknown.

TCRdb recomputed calls from the 5' RACE reads with MiXCR, one row per CDR3 protein. This table has a few hundred thousand distinct CDR3 sequences, roughly 20% appearing once. The TCR was taken from a male donor with ankylosing spondylitis or in good health (not recorded which). Sequencing was done on a sample of blood, either unsorted or a sorted T cell fraction (not recorded which).

DNA for the CDR3: TGTGCCAGCAGAAGGGTCGGGGGAGAGCAGTACTTC. Protein product: CASRRVGGEQYF. This rearrangement joins TRBV7-9 to TRBJ2-7; D is perhaps TRBD2 (6 bases). Germline values: CDR1 SEHNR, CDR2 FQNEAQ (reference sequence). The CDR3 has 12 amino acids. Deletions cut 6 bases from V and 7 bases from J, with 13 bases between.